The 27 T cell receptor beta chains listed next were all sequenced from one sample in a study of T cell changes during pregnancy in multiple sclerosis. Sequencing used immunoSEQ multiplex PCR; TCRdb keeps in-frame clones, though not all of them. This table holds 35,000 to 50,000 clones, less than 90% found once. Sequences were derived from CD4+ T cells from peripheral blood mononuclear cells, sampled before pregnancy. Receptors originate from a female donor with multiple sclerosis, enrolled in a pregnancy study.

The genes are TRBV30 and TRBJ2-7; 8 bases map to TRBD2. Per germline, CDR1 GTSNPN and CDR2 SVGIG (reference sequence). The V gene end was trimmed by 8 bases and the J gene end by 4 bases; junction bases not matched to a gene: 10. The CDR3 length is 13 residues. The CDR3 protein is CAGNGGAPYEQYF. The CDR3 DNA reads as TGTGCCGGCAACGGGGGGGCCCCTTACGAGCAGTACTTC.

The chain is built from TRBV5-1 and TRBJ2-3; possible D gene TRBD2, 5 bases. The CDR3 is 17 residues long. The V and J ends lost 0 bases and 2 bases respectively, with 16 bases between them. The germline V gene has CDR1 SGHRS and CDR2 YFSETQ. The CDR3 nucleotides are TGCGCCAGCAGCTTGGGACCCCAGGCGGGTGACACAGATACGCAGTATTTT. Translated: CASSLGPQAGDTDTQYF. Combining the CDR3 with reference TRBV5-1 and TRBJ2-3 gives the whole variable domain KAGVTQTPRYLIKTRGQQVTLSCSPISGHRSVSWYQQTPGQGLQFLFEYFSETQRNKGNFPGRFSGRQFSNSRSEMNVSTLELGDSALYLCASSLGPQAGDTDTQYFGPGTRLTVL.

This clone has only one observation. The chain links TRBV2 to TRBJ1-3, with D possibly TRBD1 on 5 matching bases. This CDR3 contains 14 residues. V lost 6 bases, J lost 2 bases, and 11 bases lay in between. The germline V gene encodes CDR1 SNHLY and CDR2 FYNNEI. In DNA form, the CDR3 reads TGTGCCAGCAGGGACGGGGGTGCTGGAAACACCATATATTTT. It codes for CASRDGGAGNTIYF.

In DNA form, the CDR3 reads TGTGCCAGCAGCCCCGGTCTAGCGGGGGGGGATGAGCAGTTCTTC. Translation gives CASSPGLAGGDEQFF. V is TRBV7-9 and J is TRBJ2-1, with TRBD2 matching 12 bases. V gave up 5 bases and J gave up 8 bases; unmatched junction bases: 7. The V gene's germline CDR1 is SEHNR and CDR2 FQNEAQ (reference sequence). The CDR3 sequence is 15 residues long. Full variable domain (missing parts from reference TRBV7-9 and TRBJ2-1): DTGVSQNPRHKITKRGQNVTFRCDPISEHNRLYWYRQTLGQGPEFLTYFQNEAQLEKSRLLSDRFSAERPKGSFSTLEIQRTEQGDSAMYLCASSPGLAGGDEQFFGPGTRLTVL.

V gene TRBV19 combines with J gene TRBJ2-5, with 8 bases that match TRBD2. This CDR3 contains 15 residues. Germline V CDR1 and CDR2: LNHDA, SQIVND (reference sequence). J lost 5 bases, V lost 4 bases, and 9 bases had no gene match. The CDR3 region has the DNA TGTGCCAGTAGTACCCAGCGGGGGTCTTTGGAGACCCAGTACTTC. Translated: CASSTQRGSLETQYF.

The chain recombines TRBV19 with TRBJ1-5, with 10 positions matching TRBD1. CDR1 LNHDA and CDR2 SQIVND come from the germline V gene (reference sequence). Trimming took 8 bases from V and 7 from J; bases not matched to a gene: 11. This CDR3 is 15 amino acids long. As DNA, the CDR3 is TGTGCCAGTTCACCCCGGGACAGGGGAATGCAGCCCCAGCATTTT. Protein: CASSPRDRGMQPQHF.

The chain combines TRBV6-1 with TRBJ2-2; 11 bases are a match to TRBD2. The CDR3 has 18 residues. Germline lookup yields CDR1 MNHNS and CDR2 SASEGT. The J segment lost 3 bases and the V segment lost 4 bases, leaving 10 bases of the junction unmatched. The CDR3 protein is CASSANLLAGGYTGELFF. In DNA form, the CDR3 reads TGTGCCAGCAGTGCGAACTTGCTAGCGGGGGGATACACCGGGGAGCTGTTTTTT.

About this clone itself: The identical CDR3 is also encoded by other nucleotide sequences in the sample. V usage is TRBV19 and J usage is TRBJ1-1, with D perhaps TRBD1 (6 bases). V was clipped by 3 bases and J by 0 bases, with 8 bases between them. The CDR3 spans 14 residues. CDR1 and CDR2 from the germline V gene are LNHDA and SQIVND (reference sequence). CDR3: CASSITGMNTEAFF. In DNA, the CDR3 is TGTGCCAGTAGTATCACAGGGATGAACACTGAAGCTTTCTTT.

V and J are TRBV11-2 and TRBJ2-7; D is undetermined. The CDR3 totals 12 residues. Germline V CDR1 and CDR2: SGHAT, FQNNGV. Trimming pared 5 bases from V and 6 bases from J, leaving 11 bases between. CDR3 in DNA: TGTGCCAGCAGCATGCTGACACTCGAGCAGTACTTC. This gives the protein CASSMLTLEQYF.

CDR3 amino acids: CASSWGTSGVSTDTQYF. The CDR3 nucleotides read TGTGCCAGCAGCTGGGGGACTAGCGGGGTGAGCACAGATACGCAGTATTTT. The chain joins TRBV7-9 to TRBJ2-3; 13 bases agree with TRBD2. The CDR3 loop spans 17 amino acids. CDR1 SEHNR and CDR2 FQNEAQ come from the germline V gene (reference sequence). V lost 4 bases, J lost 0 bases, and 4 bases stayed unmatched.

The CDR3 DNA is TGTGCCAGCAGCTTATTTGACGTGGAGGGCACTGAAGCTTTCTTT. As protein: CASSLFDVEGTEAFF. The chain employs TRBV7-9 and TRBJ1-1; D not resolved. This CDR3 spans 15 amino acids. Trimming pared 2 bases from V and 4 bases from J, leaving 14 bases between. Germline V gives CDR1 SEHNR, CDR2 FQNEAQ (reference sequence).

This CDR3 is CASSFLGTGALSSYNEQFF. In DNA form, the CDR3 reads TGTGCCAGCAGCTTCCTTGGGACAGGGGCCCTTAGCTCCTACAATGAGCAGTTCTTC. V is TRBV11-2 and J is TRBJ2-1; 10 nucleotides match TRBD1. CDR1 SGHAT and CDR2 FQNNGV come from the germline V gene. The CDR3 spans 19 residues. The J segment lost 0 bases and the V segment lost 3 bases, leaving 11 bases of the junction unmatched.

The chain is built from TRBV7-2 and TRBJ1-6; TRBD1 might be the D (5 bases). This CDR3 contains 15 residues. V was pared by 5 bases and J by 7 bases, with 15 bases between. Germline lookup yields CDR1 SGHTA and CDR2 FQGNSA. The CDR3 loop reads CASSLEGAANSPLHF. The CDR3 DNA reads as TGTGCCAGCAGCCTAGAAGGGGCAGCAAATTCACCCCTCCACTTT. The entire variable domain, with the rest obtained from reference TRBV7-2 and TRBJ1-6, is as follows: GAGVSQSPSNKVTEKGKDVELRCDPISGHTALYWYRQSLGQGLEFLIYFQGNSAPDKSGLPSDRFSAERTGGSVSTLTIQRTQQEDSAVYLCASSLEGAANSPLHFGNGTRLTVT.

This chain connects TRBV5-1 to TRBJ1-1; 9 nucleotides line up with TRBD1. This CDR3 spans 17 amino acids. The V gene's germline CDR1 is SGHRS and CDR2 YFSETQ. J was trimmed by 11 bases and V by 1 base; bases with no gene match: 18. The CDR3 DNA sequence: TGCGCCAGCAGCTTGAGTTTCGGGAACAGGGGGCGCGGAGGGGCTTTCTTT. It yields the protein CASSLSFGNRGRGGAFF.

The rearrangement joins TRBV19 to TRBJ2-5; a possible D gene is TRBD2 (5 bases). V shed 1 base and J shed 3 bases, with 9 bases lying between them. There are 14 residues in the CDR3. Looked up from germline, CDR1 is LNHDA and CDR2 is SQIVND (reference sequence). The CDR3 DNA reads TGTGCCAGTAGTATAGGGAGCGGTAAAGAGACCCAGTACTTC. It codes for CASSIGSGKETQYF.

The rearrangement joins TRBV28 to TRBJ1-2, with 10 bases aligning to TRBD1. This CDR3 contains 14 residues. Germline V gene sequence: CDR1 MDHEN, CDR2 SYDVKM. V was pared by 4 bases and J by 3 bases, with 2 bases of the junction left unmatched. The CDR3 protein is CASSSGQGDYGYTF. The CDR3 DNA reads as TGTGCCAGCAGTTCCGGACAGGGGGACTATGGCTACACCTTC.

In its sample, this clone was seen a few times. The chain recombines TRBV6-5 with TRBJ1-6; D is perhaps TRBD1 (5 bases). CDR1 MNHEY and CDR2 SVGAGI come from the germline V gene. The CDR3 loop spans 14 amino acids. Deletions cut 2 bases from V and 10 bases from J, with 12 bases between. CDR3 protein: CASSYEGGASPLHF. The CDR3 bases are TGTGCCAGCAGTTACGAGGGAGGGGCATCACCCCTCCACTTT.

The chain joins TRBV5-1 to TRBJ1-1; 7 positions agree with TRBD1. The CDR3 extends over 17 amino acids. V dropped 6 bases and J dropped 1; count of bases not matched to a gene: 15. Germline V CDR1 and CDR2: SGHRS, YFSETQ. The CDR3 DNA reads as TGCGCCAGCAATCCGCGGACAGGTACCACGGAGAACACTGAAGCTTTCTTT. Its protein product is CASNPRTGTTENTEAFF.

The CDR3 reads CASGGGQGTGELFF. For the CDR3, the DNA is TGTGCCAGCGGGGGGGGACAGGGGACCGGGGAGCTGTTTTTT. The rearrangement links TRBV7-2 to TRBJ2-2; 10 bases are shared with TRBD1. This CDR3 comprises 14 residues. Germline V gene data show CDR1 as SGHTA and CDR2 as FQGNSA. The trim removed 8 bases at V and 5 bases at J, leaving 5 bases unmatched.

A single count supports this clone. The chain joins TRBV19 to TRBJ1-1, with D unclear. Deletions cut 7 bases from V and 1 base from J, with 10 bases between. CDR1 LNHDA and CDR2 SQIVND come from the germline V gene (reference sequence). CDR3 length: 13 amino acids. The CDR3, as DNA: TGTGCCAGTATGCAGCAGGCGAACACTGAAGCTTTCTTT. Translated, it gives CASMQQANTEAFF.

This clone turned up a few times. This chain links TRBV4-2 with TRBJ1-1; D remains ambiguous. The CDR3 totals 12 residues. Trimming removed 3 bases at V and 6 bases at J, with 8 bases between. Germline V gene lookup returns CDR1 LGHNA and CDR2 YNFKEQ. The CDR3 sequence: CASSQQGAEAFF. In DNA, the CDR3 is TGTGCCAGCAGCCAGCAAGGAGCTGAAGCTTTCTTT.

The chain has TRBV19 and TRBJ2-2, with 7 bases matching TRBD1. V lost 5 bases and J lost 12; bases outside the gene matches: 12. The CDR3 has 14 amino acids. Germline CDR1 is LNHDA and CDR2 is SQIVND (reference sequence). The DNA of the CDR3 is TGTGCCAGTAGTCCGTCCCTGACAGGGAGTAAGCTGTTTTTT. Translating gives CASSPSLTGSKLFF.

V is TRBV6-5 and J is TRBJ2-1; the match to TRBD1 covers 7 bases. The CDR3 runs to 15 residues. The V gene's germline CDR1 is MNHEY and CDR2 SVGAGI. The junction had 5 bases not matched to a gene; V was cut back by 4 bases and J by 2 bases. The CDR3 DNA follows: TGTGCCAGCAGTTTTACAGGGGAGACCTACAATGAGCAGTTCTTC. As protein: CASSFTGETYNEQFF.

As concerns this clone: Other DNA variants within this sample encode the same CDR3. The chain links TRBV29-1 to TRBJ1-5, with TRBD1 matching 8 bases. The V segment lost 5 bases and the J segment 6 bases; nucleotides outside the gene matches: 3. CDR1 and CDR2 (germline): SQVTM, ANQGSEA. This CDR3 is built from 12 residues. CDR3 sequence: CSVRTGTQPQHF. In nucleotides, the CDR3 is TGCAGCGTTCGGACAGGGACTCAGCCCCAGCATTTT.

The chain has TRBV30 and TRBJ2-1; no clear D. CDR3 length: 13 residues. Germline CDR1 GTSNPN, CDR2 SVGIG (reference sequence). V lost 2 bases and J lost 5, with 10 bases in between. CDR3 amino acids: CAWSPEQDNEQFF. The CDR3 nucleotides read TGTGCCTGGAGTCCCGAGCAGGACAATGAGCAGTTCTTC.

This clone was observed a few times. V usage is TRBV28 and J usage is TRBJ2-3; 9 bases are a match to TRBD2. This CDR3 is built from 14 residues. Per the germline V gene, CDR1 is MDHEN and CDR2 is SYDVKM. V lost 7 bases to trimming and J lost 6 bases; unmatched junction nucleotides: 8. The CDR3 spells CASKIAGASDTQYF. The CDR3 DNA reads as TGTGCCAGCAAAATAGCGGGAGCATCGGATACGCAGTATTTT.

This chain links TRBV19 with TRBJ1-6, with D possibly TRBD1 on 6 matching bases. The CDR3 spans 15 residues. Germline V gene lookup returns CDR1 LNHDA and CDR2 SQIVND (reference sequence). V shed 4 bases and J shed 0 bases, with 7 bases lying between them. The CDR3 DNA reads TGTGCCAGTAGTACAGGGGACTCCTATAATTCACCCCTCCACTTT. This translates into CASSTGDSYNSPLHF.